The source of this TCR beta chain is a study of shared T cell receptors in the human thymus. Using immunoSEQ multiplex PCR, the repertoire was profiled, and TCRdb retains in-frame clones only, with some absent. Among some 660,000 clones, around 87% were seen once, and the ten largest hold 0.009% to 0.0095%. The CDR3 has 12 residues. Germline loops: CDR1 MDHEN, CDR2 SYDVKM. Trimming removed 4 bases from V and 0 bases from J, with 3 bases in between. This sample was also put to use in a study of human thymus T cells. That study reports: The source of the thymus tissue was resections taken during corrective heart surgery.

The source material was thymocytes. The V call is TRBV28, the J call TRBJ1-1; D is unclear. The receptor was derived from a boy under two years old with a congenital heart defect. In DNA, the CDR3 is TGTGCCAGCAGTTCGGTGAACACTGAAGCTTTCTTT. Its protein product is CASSSVNTEAFF. Together with reference TRBV28 and TRBJ1-1, the CDR3 gives the full variable domain: DVKVTQSSRYLVKRTGEKVFLECVQDMDHENMFWYRQDPGLGLRLIYFSYDVKMKEKGDIPEGYSVSREKKERFSLILESASTNQTSMYLCASSSVNTEAFFGQGTRLTVV.